The 2 T cell receptor beta chains given below trace back to one sample, sequenced in a study of blood T cell repertoires in COVID-19. Sequencing used immunoSEQ multiplex PCR; TCRdb keeps in-frame clones, though not all of them. The data hold 120,000 or so clones, with over 60% observed a single time. Sequencing input: peripheral blood. Receptors originate from a human donor in a cohort sampled during active COVID-19.

In DNA form, the CDR3 reads TGTGCCAGTAGTCCGATCACAGGGAACCAGCCCCAGCATTTT. Amino acid sequence: CASSPITGNQPQHF. The chain employs TRBV19 and TRBJ1-5; tentative D call: TRBD1 (6 bases). CDR1 is LNHDA, CDR2 SQIVND, per germline (reference sequence). The CDR3 sequence is 14 residues long. V was shortened by 5 bases and J by 7 bases, with 15 bases between the two germline ends. Looking up the rest from reference TRBV19 and TRBJ1-5 gives the full variable domain: DGGITQSPKYLFRKEGQNVTLSCEQNLNHDAMYWYRQDPGQGLRLIYYSQIVNDFQKGDIAEGYSVSREKKESFPLTVTSAQKNPTAFYLCASSPITGNQPQHFGDGTRLSIL.

V is TRBV7-8 and J is TRBJ2-3; TRBD2 is a possible D gene (6 bases). V was pared by 4 bases and J by 6 bases, with 26 bases between. Germline CDR1 and CDR2: SGHVS and FQNEAQ. This CDR3 has 18 amino acids. The CDR3 loop reads CASSYRTMETRVRDTQYF. CDR3 in DNA: TGTGCCAGCAGCTACCGGACTATGGAAACCCGTGTCCGGGATACGCAGTATTTT.